A selection of T cell receptor beta chains follows, all from one sample in a study of blood T cell repertoires in COVID-19. Clones were sequenced by immunoSEQ multiplex PCR, and TCRdb holds only the in-frame ones, with some missing. The data contain about 240,000 clones, more than 70% of them seen just once; the ten biggest clones take up over 9%. The source material was peripheral blood. These receptors came from a man older than 75 with acute or convalescent COVID-19. CDR3s include the opening cysteine and the closing phenylalanine or tryptophan. The D gene is left open where the match is weak. Rows may omit the clone size; those that give it use once, few, many or a size class.

CASSLTLRQSYEQYF | TGTGCCAGCAGCTTAACCCTACGACAGTCCTACGAGCAGTACTTC | TRBV7-2 | once | . | TRBJ2-7
CASSQGTGAANYGYTF | TGCGCCAGCAGCCAAGGCACAGGCGCCGCTAACTATGGCTACACCTTC | TRBV5-1 | . | . | TRBJ1-2
CASSPGTGAIETQYF | TGCGCCAGCAGTCCCGGGACAGGGGCAATAGAGACCCAGTACTTC | TRBV4-3 | . | TRBD1 | TRBJ2-5
CASSQRGSARSYGYTF | TGTGCCAGCAGCCAAAGAGGGTCCGCCCGGAGCTATGGCTACACCTTC | TRBV3-1/TRBV3-2 | . | . | TRBJ1-2
CASSIDRGQLYGYTF | TGTGCCAGTAGTATAGATCGGGGACAGCTCTATGGCTACACCTTC | TRBV19 | . | TRBD1 | TRBJ1-2
CASKSGAGSNQPQHF | TGTGCCAGTAAGTCCGGTGCTGGTAGCAATCAGCCCCAGCATTTT | TRBV19 | . | . | TRBJ1-5
CASSGGSTDTQYF | TGTGCCAGCAGTGGGGGCAGCACAGATACGCAGTATTTT | TRBV2 | . | . | TRBJ2-3
CASSLVRGFLAGGAYEQYF | TGTGCCAGCAGCTTAGTTCGGGGCTTTCTAGCGGGAGGTGCCTACGAGCAGTACTTC | TRBV7-9 | . | TRBD2 | TRBJ2-7
CSASRQGGIYGYTF | TGCAGTGCTAGTCGACAGGGAGGAATCTATGGCTACACCTTC | TRBV20-1 | . | TRBD1 | TRBJ1-2
CASSSPRGGTEAFF | TGTGCCAGCAGCTCTCCCAGGGGAGGGACTGAAGCTTTCTTT | TRBV11-2 | . | . | TRBJ1-1
CASSLAVGGGNIQYF | TGCGCCAGCAGCTTGGCTGTAGGGGGCGGCAACATTCAGTACTTC | TRBV5-1 | . | TRBD1 | TRBJ2-4
CGSKRSGAGGGNEQFF | TGTGGATCAAAACGTAGTGGGGCGGGAGGGGGCAATGAGCAGTTCTTC | TRBV27 | . | TRBD2 | TRBJ2-1
CASSPSGTGQNSPLHF | TGTGCCAGCAGTCCCTCCGGGACAGGGCAGAATTCACCCCTCCACTTT | TRBV28 | . | TRBD1 | TRBJ1-6
CASTLGLPTGANIQYF | TGTGCCAGCACCTTAGGGCTACCGACAGGGGCAAACATTCAGTACTTC | TRBV5-4 | . | TRBD1 | TRBJ2-4
CASSEDSGAKNIQYF | TGTGCCAGCAGTGAAGACTCGGGGGCCAAAAACATTCAGTACTTC | TRBV2 | . | . | TRBJ2-4
CASSLEEAGEKLFF | TGTGCCAGCAGCTTAGAGGAGGCTGGTGAAAAACTGTTTTTT | TRBV7-9 | . | . | TRBJ1-4
CASSPSGYGYTF | TGTGCCAGCAGCCCTTCCGGTTATGGCTACACCTTC | TRBV11-2 | . | . | TRBJ1-2
CASSQAGVPTLGYTF | TGTGCCAGCAGCCAAGCAGGCGTCCCCACCTTAGGCTACACCTTC | TRBV4-2 | once | . | TRBJ1-2
CASSDDRGYNSPLHF | TGTGCCAGCAGCGACGACAGGGGGTACAATTCACCCCTCCACTTT | TRBV27 | . | TRBD1 | TRBJ1-6
CASSGGNYGYTF | TGCGCCAGCAGTGGAGGAAACTATGGCTACACCTTC | TRBV10-1 | . | . | TRBJ1-2
CASTERGGVTMSQFF | TGTGCCAGCACCGAACGGGGGGGCGTTACAATGAGTCAGTTCTTC | TRBV28 | . | TRBD2 | TRBJ2-1
CASSFKGNSPLHF | TGTGCCAGCAGTTTTAAGGGGAATTCACCCCTCCACTTT | TRBV12-3/TRBV12-4 | . | . | TRBJ1-6
CASSYSLGDQPQHF | TGTGCCAGCAGTTACTCGTTAGGGGATCAGCCCCAGCATTTT | TRBV6-5 | . | . | TRBJ1-5
CASSTPGQGDTQYF | TGCGCCAGCAGCACACCGGGACAGGGAGATACGCAGTATTTT | TRBV5-1 | . | TRBD1 | TRBJ2-3
CAISDRASGEIGYTF | TGTGCCATCAGTGACAGGGCATCGGGGGAGATTGGCTACACCTTC | TRBV10-3 | few | . | TRBJ1-2
CASSLAGGGNEKLFF | TGTGCCAGCAGCTTAGCAGGGGGCGGTAATGAAAAACTGTTTTTT | TRBV7-2 | . | TRBD1 | TRBJ1-4
CASSGQGQETQYF | TGTGCCAGCTCCGGACAGGGACAAGAGACCCAGTACTTC | TRBV5-4 | . | TRBD1 | TRBJ2-5
CASSYQDIQYF | TGTGCCAGCAGTTATCAGGACATTCAGTACTTC | TRBV6-2/TRBV6-3 | . | . | TRBJ2-4
CASSLGDRVGGEQYF | TGTGCCAGCAGCTTAGGTGACAGGGTGGGAGGCGAGCAGTACTTC | TRBV7-9 | . | . | TRBJ2-7
CASSLGQGDYEQYF | TGCGCCAGCAGCTTGGGACAGGGCGACTACGAGCAGTACTTC | TRBV5-1 | once | TRBD1 | TRBJ2-7
CASSALGLAGGPGELFF | TGTGCCAGCAGTGCCCTCGGACTAGCGGGGGGGCCCGGGGAGCTGTTTTTT | TRBV6-4 | . | TRBD2 | TRBJ2-2
CATSRGGLSYEQYF | TGTGCCACCAGCAGAGGGGGCCTCTCCTACGAGCAGTACTTC | TRBV15 | . | . | TRBJ2-7
CASSQVQRGCTDTQYF | TGTGCCAGCAGCCAAGTCCAGCGGGGATGCACAGATACGCAGTATTTT | TRBV3-1/TRBV3-2 | . | TRBD2 | TRBJ2-3
CASSEEAGGTGELFF | TGTGCCAGCAGTGAAGAGGCGGGGGGCACCGGGGAGCTGTTTTTT | TRBV2 | once | TRBD2 | TRBJ2-2
CASSQEWGGSGYTF | TGTGCCAGCAGCCAAGAATGGGGGGGATCGGGCTACACCTTC | TRBV3-1/TRBV3-2 | . | . | TRBJ1-2
CAIFVPRAYEQYF | TGTGCCATTTTCGTACCGCGAGCCTACGAGCAGTACTTC | TRBV10-3 | . | . | TRBJ2-7
CALGGGADTGELFF | TGTGCTCTTGGCGGGGGGGCGGACACCGGGGAGCTGTTTTTT | TRBV6-4 | few | TRBD2 | TRBJ2-2
CASSEVRGNTEAFF | TGTGCCAGCAGTGAAGTACGGGGGAACACTGAAGCTTTCTTT | TRBV6-1 | . | . | TRBJ1-1
CASGMAGASGYTF | TGTGCCAGCGGGATGGCAGGGGCTAGTGGCTACACCTTC | TRBV7-9 | . | . | TRBJ1-2
CASSLSRIRYGYTF | TGTGCCAGCAGCTTATCCAGGATTCGCTATGGCTACACCTTC | TRBV11-2 | . | . | TRBJ1-2
CASSSTGLAGEEQYF | TGTGCCAGCAGCTCTACGGGACTAGCGGGAGAAGAGCAGTACTTC | TRBV7-9 | . | TRBD2 | TRBJ2-7
CASSEALAAGANVLTF | TGTGCCAGCAGTGAAGCGCTGGCAGCTGGGGCCAACGTCCTGACTTTC | TRBV6-1 | . | . | TRBJ2-6
CASSLSGTSGGEQFF | TGTGCCAGCAGCTTATCCGGGACTAGCGGGGGTGAGCAGTTCTTC | TRBV3-1/TRBV3-2 | . | TRBD2 | TRBJ2-1
CASSIGGTAEETQYF | TGTGCCAGTAGTATAGGAGGGACAGCCGAAGAGACCCAGTACTTC | TRBV19 | . | TRBD1 | TRBJ2-5
CASSIDGDTEAFF | TGTGCCAGTAGTATTGACGGAGACACTGAAGCTTTCTTT | TRBV19 | . | . | TRBJ1-1
CASRGTDYGYTF | TGTGCCAGCAGGGGGACAGATTATGGCTACACCTTC | TRBV28 | . | TRBD1 | TRBJ1-2
CASRQVYNSPLHF | TGTGCCAGCAGACAGGTCTATAATTCACCCCTCCACTTT | TRBV7-2 | . | . | TRBJ1-6
CSASVQATGELFF | TGCAGTGCTAGTGTACAGGCCACCGGGGAGCTGTTTTTT | TRBV20-1 | . | . | TRBJ2-2
CASSDDRESYGYTF | TGTGCCAGCAGCGACGACAGGGAGTCCTATGGCTACACCTTC | TRBV11-2 | . | TRBD1 | TRBJ1-2
CASSSYRGITDTQYF | TGTGCCAGCAGTTCCTACAGGGGAATCACAGATACGCAGTATTTT | TRBV6-5 | . | TRBD1 | TRBJ2-3
CASGQGAYEQYF | TGTGCCAGCGGACAGGGAGCCTACGAGCAGTACTTC | TRBV2 | few | TRBD1 | TRBJ2-7
CASFVMANTEAFF | TGTGCCAGCTTCGTCATGGCGAACACTGAAGCTTTCTTT | TRBV28 | . | . | TRBJ1-1
CASSPKAGGPYEQYF | TGTGCCAGCAGCCCCAAAGCGGGGGGGCCCTACGAGCAGTACTTC | TRBV7-8 | . | TRBD2 | TRBJ2-7
CASSEPGVRTQFF | TGTGCCAGCAGTGAGCCCGGGGTCCGGACGCAGTTCTTC | TRBV6-1 | . | . | TRBJ2-1